This T cell receptor beta chain was recorded in a study of T-cell memory formation after mild COVID-19. Findings of the study overall: For contracting clones, CD4+ ones sat mainly in CM and EM, CD8+ in EMRA.

The CDR3 contains 16 residues. In germline, CDR1 is SGHRS, CDR2 YFSETQ. V dropped 2 bases and J dropped 0 bases, with 13 bases sitting between them. A remark on this clonotype: Its antigen is as yet unknown.

5'RACE with constant-segment primers yielded barcoded, UMI-tagged TCR alpha and TCR beta cDNA libraries. Via MiXCR, TCRdb re-called the 5' RACE reads, giving one row per CDR3 protein. The repertoire consists of about 270,000 distinct CDR3 sequences, with 15% to 19% occurring once and the leading ten covering 2.1%. This sequence joins TRBV5-1 and TRBJ2-3, with TRBD2 as a possible D gene (6 bases). This clonotype was sampled from an adult woman who had mild COVID-19 (a few samples of this study predate the infection). Cell type and time point are not known. Sequenced input: PBMCs or a T cell subset sorted from them (not recorded which). In DNA, the CDR3 is TGCGCCAGCAGCTTAAATAGCGGACCGAGCACAGATACGCAGTATTTT. This gives the protein CASSLNSGPSTDTQYF.